The next 23 T cell receptor beta chains were all read from a single sample in a study of cytomegalovirus exposure and HLA in healthy donors. The PCR employed 60 Vbeta primers together with 13 Jbeta primers. Repertoires were generated with immunoSEQ multiplex PCR, while TCRdb's copy carries only in-frame clones and drops some. The profile shows some 110,000 clones, around 77% of them singletons. Sequencing was done on a sample of PBMCs. Receptors originate from a man aged 45-60 years in good health and CMV-seropositive.

J is TRBJ1-2 and V is TRBV7-9; a possible D gene is TRBD1 (5 bases). The germline V and J ends were trimmed by 4 bases and 1 base, with 22 bases remaining between them. Germline CDR1 SEHNR, CDR2 FQNEAQ (reference sequence). The CDR3 has 18 residues. The CDR3 is CASSSWMITGLHNYGYTF. DNA for the CDR3: TGTGCCAGCAGCTCCTGGATGATCACAGGCTTGCATAACTATGGCTACACCTTC.

The chain uses TRBV7-9 and TRBJ1-5; TRBD1 matches 8 bases. Trimming removed 8 bases from V and 2 bases from J; junction bases left unmatched: 2. The CDR3 contains 13 residues. The V gene's germline CDR1 is SEHNR and CDR2 FQNEAQ (reference sequence). CDR3 amino acids: CASQGAGNQPQHF. The DNA for the CDR3 is TGTGCCAGCCAGGGGGCGGGCAATCAGCCCCAGCATTTT.

This chain links TRBV7-2 with TRBJ2-1; TRBD2 matches 9 bases. The CDR3 has 14 amino acids. After removal of 7 bases from V and 6 bases from J, the junction contained 7 bases not matched to a gene. Germline V gives CDR1 SGHTA, CDR2 FQGNSA. The CDR3 DNA reads as TGTGCCAGCACCTGGGGCGGGAGGGTCAATGAGCAGTTCTTC. Translated, it gives CASTWGGRVNEQFF.

The CDR3 DNA sequence: TGTGCCAGCGGCAGGGCTGACCTATACGAGCAGTACTTC. It codes for CASGRADLYEQYF. The chain joins TRBV11-2 to TRBJ2-7, with D possibly TRBD1 on 5 matching bases. Germline CDR1 SGHAT, CDR2 FQNNGV. CDR3 length: 13 amino acids. V lost 8 bases and J 4 bases, leaving 15 bases between the germline ends.

V gene TRBV7-9 combines with J gene TRBJ1-5; no firm D call. Germline-derived CDR1 and CDR2 are SEHNR and FQNEAQ (reference sequence). Trimming took off 1 base at V and 5 bases at J, with 9 bases between the two ends. The CDR3 spans 14 residues. In DNA form, the CDR3 reads TGTGCCAGCAGCTTAGTCGGAGAGGATCAGCCCCAGCATTTT. Protein product: CASSLVGEDQPQHF.

The chain recombines TRBV27 with TRBJ1-3, with 7 bases identical to TRBD1. This CDR3 region has 17 residues. Germline loops: CDR1 MNHEY, CDR2 SMNVEV (reference sequence). Unmatched junction bases numbered 10, after V lost 4 bases and J lost 1 base. The CDR3 region is CASSSQTGRESGNTIYF. The CDR3 DNA reads TGTGCCAGCAGTTCCCAGACAGGGAGAGAATCTGGAAACACCATATATTTT.

The chain is built from TRBV5-4 and TRBJ2-2; tentatively, D is TRBD1 (6 bases). Germline V CDR1 and CDR2: SGHNT, YYREEE (reference sequence). This CDR3 region has 14 residues. Deletions cut 5 bases from V and 3 bases from J, with 11 bases between. CDR3 sequence: CASSRGQDTGELFF. DNA of the CDR3: TGTGCCAGCAGTCGGGGACAAGACACCGGGGAGCTGTTTTTT.

There are a few counts of this clone. The J gene is TRBJ2-4, the V gene TRBV9, with 7 bases that match TRBD2. J lost 6 bases, V lost 4 bases, and 7 bases had no gene match. Germline CDR1 reads SGDLS; CDR2 reads YYNGEE. The length of the CDR3 is 14 residues. The CDR3 nucleotides read TGTGCCAGCAGCTCCCGGGGGGACGGAAACATTCAGTACTTC. This codes for CASSSRGDGNIQYF.

V is TRBV5-1 and J is TRBJ1-2; no firm D call. The germline V gene has CDR1 SGHRS and CDR2 YFSETQ. The CDR3 length is 14 residues. The ends were cut back, 5 bases at V and 7 bases at J, with 18 bases in the middle. CDR3 nucleotides: TGCGCCAGCAGTTCCGACTCGCCGGCGGGTGGCTACACCTTC. Its translation is CASSSDSPAGGYTF.

V gene TRBV15 combines with J gene TRBJ2-3, with TRBD2 matching over 10 bases. This CDR3 spans 15 amino acids. From germline, CDR1 is LNHNV and CDR2 YYDKDF (reference sequence). With 3 bases clipped from V and 4 bases from J, the junction kept 4 bases outside the gene matches. The CDR3 loop reads CATSSLAGAPDTQYF. CDR3 in DNA: TGTGCCACCAGCAGTCTAGCGGGGGCACCAGATACGCAGTATTTT. The full variable domain, rest sourced from reference TRBV15 and TRBJ2-3, is DAMVIQNPRYQVTQFGKPVTLSCSQTLNHNVMYWYQQKSSQAPKLLFHYYDKDFNNEADTPDNFQSRRPNTSFCFLDIRSPGLGDTAMYLCATSSLAGAPDTQYFGPGTRLTVL.

This clone showed up just once. The chain links TRBV27 to TRBJ2-7; D is possibly TRBD2 (5 bases). Trimming shortened V by 3 bases and J by 6 bases, and 9 bases separated the two germline ends. In germline, CDR1 is MNHEY, CDR2 SMNVEV (reference sequence). This CDR3 spans 12 amino acids. The CDR3 nucleotides are TGTGCCAGCAGTTTGGGGAGAGGCGAGCAGTACTTC. Its translation is CASSLGRGEQYF.

The rearrangement uses TRBV6-5 and TRBJ2-1; 7 bases agree with TRBD1. CDR3 size: 15 residues. The V gene's germline CDR1 is MNHEY and CDR2 SVGAGI. The trim removed 5 bases at V and 2 bases at J, leaving 6 bases unmatched. The CDR3, as DNA: TGTGCCAGCAGTAACACAGGGGCCCCCTACAATGAGCAGTTCTTC. Protein sequence: CASSNTGAPYNEQFF.

The chain recombines TRBV10-3 with TRBJ2-7, with TRBD1 identical over 9 bases. This CDR3 region has 21 residues. From germline, CDR1 is ENHRY and CDR2 SYGVKD. V was pared by 4 bases and J by 0 bases, with 22 bases of the junction left unmatched. The CDR3 sequence: CAISGGSLANRPGQGSYEQYF. Written as DNA, the CDR3 is TGTGCCATCAGTGGGGGTAGTTTGGCCAACAGACCGGGACAGGGCTCCTACGAGCAGTACTTC.

The sample holds a few counts of this clone. The CDR3 region has the DNA TGTGCCAGCAGCCTCGACAGCTCCTACAATGAGCAGTTCTTC. It yields the protein CASSLDSSYNEQFF. V is TRBV28 and J is TRBJ2-1, with D perhaps TRBD1 (5 bases). This CDR3 region has 14 residues. Trimming removed 6 bases at V and 0 bases at J, with 9 bases between. The germline CDR1 and CDR2 sequences are MDHEN and SYDVKM.

As to this clone: The same CDR3 arises from other DNA sequences in this sample as well. This chain uses TRBV5-1 with TRBJ2-5, with 9 bases aligning to TRBD2. Germline CDR1 and CDR2: SGHRS and YFSETQ. This CDR3 has 15 residues. J gave up 5 bases and V 2 bases, and 7 bases lay outside the gene matches. This CDR3 reads CASSFRLAAQETQYF. The CDR3 DNA follows: TGCGCCAGCAGCTTCCGACTAGCGGCACAGGAGACCCAGTACTTC.

For the CDR3, the DNA is TGTGCCAGTAGTTTACTAGCGGGAGAGGCCTACAATGAGCAGTTCTTC. Residues: CASSLLAGEAYNEQFF. The chain has TRBV19 and TRBJ2-1; TRBD2 agrees at 11 bases. This CDR3 region has 16 residues. In germline, CDR1 is LNHDA, CDR2 SQIVND (reference sequence). The V segment lost 5 bases and the J segment 2 bases; nucleotides outside the gene matches: 5.

V usage is TRBV28 and J usage is TRBJ2-7, with 7 bases lining up with TRBD2. The CDR3 covers 15 residues. CDR1 and CDR2 (germline): MDHEN, SYDVKM. The V gene end was trimmed by 6 bases and the J gene end by 2 bases; junction bases not matched to a gene: 10. CDR3 nucleotide sequence: TGTGCCAGCAGCCTTGGGGGAGGGTTCACCTACGAGCAGTACTTC. Protein sequence: CASSLGGGFTYEQYF.

The J gene is TRBJ1-3, the V gene TRBV9; perhaps TRBD1 as D (5 bases). CDR1 is SGDLS and CDR2 is YYNGEE in the germline V gene. The length of the CDR3 is 15 residues. The V gene lost 0 bases and the J gene lost 2 bases, with 9 bases spanning the gap. Here the CDR3 reads CASSVDGGTGNTIYF. CDR3 sequence (DNA): TGTGCCAGCAGCGTAGACGGGGGAACTGGAAACACCATATATTTT. Full variable domain (rest looked up from reference TRBV9 and TRBJ1-3): DSGVTQTPKHLITATGQRVTLRCSPRSGDLSVYWYQQSLDQGLQFLIQYYNGEERAKGNILERFSAQQFPDLHSELNLSSLELGDSALYFCASSVDGGTGNTIYFGEGSWLTVV.

This sequence joins TRBV4-3 and TRBJ1-1; 8 bases map to TRBD1. V was clipped by 0 bases and J by 3 bases; unmatched bases: 6. The CDR3 is made up of 16 amino acids. Germline CDR1 reads LGHNA; CDR2 reads YSLEER. The DNA of the CDR3 is TGCGCCAGCAGCCAAGATCCCAGGGGGCGCGACACTGAAGCTTTCTTT. It translates to CASSQDPRGRDTEAFF.

This rearrangement joins TRBV28 to TRBJ2-1; no clear D. In germline, CDR1 is MDHEN, CDR2 SYDVKM. The CDR3 contains 13 residues. Trimming left V 6 bases short and J 0 bases short, with 6 bases between. CDR3 sequence (DNA): TGTGCCAGCAGCAGGCCCTCCTACAATGAGCAGTTCTTC. Translation gives CASSRPSYNEQFF.

The CDR3 protein is CASSLEAGTGIGEQYF. CDR3 DNA sequence: TGTGCCAGCAGCTTGGAGGCGGGGACAGGGATAGGCGAGCAGTACTTC. The chain recombines TRBV7-9 with TRBJ2-7, with 9 bases identical to TRBD1. Germline-derived CDR1 and CDR2 are SEHNR and FQNEAQ (reference sequence). The trim removed 3 bases at V and 6 bases at J, leaving 12 bases unmatched. The CDR3 is 16 amino acids.

This clone was recorded a few times. The chain is built from TRBV28 and TRBJ2-1; 8 bases are a match to TRBD2. This CDR3 has 15 residues. V lost 8 bases, J lost 9 bases, and 15 bases stayed unmatched. CDR1 and CDR2 from the germline V gene are MDHEN and SYDVKM. The CDR3 reads CASGVAGQIGSEQFF. CDR3 nucleotide sequence: TGTGCCAGCGGGGTAGCGGGACAAATCGGGAGTGAGCAGTTCTTC. The full variable domain, in which reference TRBV28 and TRBJ2-1 provide the parts outside the CDR3, is DVKVTQSSRYLVKRTGEKVFLECVQDMDHENMFWYRQDPGLGLRLIYFSYDVKMKEKGDIPEGYSVSREKKERFSLILESASTNQTSMYLCASGVAGQIGSEQFFGPGTRLTVL.

Only a few counts were recorded for this clone. The chain recombines TRBV13 with TRBJ2-3; 7 bases are shared with TRBD1. CDR3 size: 17 residues. Losses at the gene ends were 3 bases for V and 0 bases for J; bases not matched to a gene: 9. Per the germline V gene, CDR1 is PRHDT and CDR2 is FYEKMQ (reference sequence). This chain's CDR3 is CASSLQGVIASTDTQYF. The CDR3 region has the DNA TGTGCCAGCAGCTTGCAGGGGGTAATTGCTAGCACAGATACGCAGTATTTT.